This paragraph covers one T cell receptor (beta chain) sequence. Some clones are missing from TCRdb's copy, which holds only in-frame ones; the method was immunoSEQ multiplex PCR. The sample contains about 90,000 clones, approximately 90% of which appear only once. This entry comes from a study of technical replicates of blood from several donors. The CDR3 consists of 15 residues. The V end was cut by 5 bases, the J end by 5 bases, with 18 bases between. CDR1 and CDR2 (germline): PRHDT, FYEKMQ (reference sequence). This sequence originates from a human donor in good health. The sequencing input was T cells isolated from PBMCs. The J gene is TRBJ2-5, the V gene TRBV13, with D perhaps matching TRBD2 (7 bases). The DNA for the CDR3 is TGTGCCAGCAGCCTATTCGGGGGGCTCCCGGAGACCCAGTACTTC. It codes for CASSLFGGLPETQYF.